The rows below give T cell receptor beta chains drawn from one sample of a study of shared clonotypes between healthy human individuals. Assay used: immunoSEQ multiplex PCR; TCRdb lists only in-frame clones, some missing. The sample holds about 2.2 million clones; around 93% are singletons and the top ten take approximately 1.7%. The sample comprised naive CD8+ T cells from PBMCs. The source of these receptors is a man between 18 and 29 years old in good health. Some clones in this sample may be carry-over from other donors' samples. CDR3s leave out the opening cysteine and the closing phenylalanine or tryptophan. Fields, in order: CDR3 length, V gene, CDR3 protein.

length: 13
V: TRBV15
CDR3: ATSAQTGGRDEQY

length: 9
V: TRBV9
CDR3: ASSRVDTQY

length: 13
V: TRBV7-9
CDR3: ASSPRDRVAGGYT

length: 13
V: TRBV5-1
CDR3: ASSPRTVGGTEAF

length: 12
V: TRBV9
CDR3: ASSDRGGGGEQF

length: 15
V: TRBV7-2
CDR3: ASSLGKLAGVHYEQY

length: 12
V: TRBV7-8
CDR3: ASSLDRTGHGYT

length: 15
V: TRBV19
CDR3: ASSIVVTPEGNSPLH

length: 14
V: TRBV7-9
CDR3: ASSFGAGGDTGELF

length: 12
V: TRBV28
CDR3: ASRTDRGLYEQY

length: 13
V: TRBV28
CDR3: ASRYPAGAGETQY

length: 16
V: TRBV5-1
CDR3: ASSSHRTGEHSGNTIY

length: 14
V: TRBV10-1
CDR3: ASSESALWSTDTQY

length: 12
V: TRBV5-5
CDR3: ASSLGQGFHEQY

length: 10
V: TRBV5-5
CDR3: ASSLGPIGQY

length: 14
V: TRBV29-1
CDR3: SVEGTSGGSTDTQY

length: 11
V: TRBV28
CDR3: ASKWGVDTEAF

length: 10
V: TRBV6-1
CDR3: ASSARADTIY

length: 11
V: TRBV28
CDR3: ASTLLQGLEQY

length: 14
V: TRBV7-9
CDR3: ASSPRQGIENNEQF

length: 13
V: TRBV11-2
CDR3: ASSSQGTGANVLT

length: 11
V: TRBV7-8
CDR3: ASSLAPEGDQY

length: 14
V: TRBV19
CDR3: ASTSIGDGTNEKLF

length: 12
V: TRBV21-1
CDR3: ASSLPAGVGGYT

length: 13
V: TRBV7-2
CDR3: ASSRAWRGEYGYT

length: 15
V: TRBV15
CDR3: ATSRDRVSADQETQY

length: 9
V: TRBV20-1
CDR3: SARDFYEQY

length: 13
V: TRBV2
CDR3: ASSNTGGGRTEAF

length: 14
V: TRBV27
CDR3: ATQSIPRGVPYEQY

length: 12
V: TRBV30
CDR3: AWSERESYNEQF

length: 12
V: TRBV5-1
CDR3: ASSPGRENTEAF

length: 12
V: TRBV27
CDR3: ASSPPGGSYEQY

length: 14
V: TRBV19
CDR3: ASSTYGTGVNYGYT

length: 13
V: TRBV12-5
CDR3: ASGLTTSGSNEQF

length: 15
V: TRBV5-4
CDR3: ASSLKGTGPANEKLF

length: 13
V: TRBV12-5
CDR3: ASGLGAAGVVEQY

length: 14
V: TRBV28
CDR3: ASSLGLAGVPGELF

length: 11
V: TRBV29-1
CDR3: SVEDWGNNEQF

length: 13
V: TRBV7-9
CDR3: ASSLYPAEDYGYT

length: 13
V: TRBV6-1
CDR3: ASSEFQGPSYEQY

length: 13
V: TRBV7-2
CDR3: ASSFAGSSYNEQF

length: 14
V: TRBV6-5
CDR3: ASSSSAGGRTDTQY

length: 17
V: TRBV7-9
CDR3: ATLASSGITFRGADTQY

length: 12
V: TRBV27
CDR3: ASTESGRPETHY

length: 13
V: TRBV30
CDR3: AWSVQTGVPYEQY

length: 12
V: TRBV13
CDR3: ASSKRQGNTEAF

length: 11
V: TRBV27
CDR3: ASGYSSYNEQF

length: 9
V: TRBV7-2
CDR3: ASILDGTQY

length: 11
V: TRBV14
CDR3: ASSQIRWSGYT

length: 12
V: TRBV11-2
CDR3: ASSDQTASYEQY

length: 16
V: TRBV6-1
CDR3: ASSENQYGTWAYNEQF

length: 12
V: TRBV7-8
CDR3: ASSLAGGFLGYT

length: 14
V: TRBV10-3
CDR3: AISEVGLKSYNEQF

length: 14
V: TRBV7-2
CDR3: ASSPMTSGPTDTQY

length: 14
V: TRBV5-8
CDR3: ASSLTPGGNNQPQH

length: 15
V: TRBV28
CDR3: ASSFPAGDRGRYEQY

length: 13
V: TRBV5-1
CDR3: ASSLGPEDAYEQY